The rows below give T cell receptor beta chains drawn from one sample of a study of breast tumors, draining lymph nodes, adjacent tissues. TCRdb passed the multiplex PCR reads through MiXCR, listing each CDR3 protein once. The repertoire holds approximately 63,000 distinct CDR3 sequences, with 45% to 65% as singletons. The sequenced sample consisted of breast tumor tissue. The origin of the receptors is a female donor with breast cancer. Some clones in this sample may be carry-over from other donors' samples. Both conserved end residues are part of each CDR3. The order of the fields is J gene, clone size, D gene, V gene, CDR3 protein, CDR3 DNA. A D gene is named only where the DNA matches it firmly. Size values are once, few and many counts, or a class for expanded clones, and some rows have none.

>TRBJ2-3|-|-|TRBV9
CASSGGSPPDTQYF
TGTGCCAGCAGCGGGGGGTCTCCCCCAGATACGCAGTATTTT
>TRBJ2-4|-|TRBD2|TRBV30
CALRSGSIENVQYF
TGTGCGCTTCGTAGCGGGAGTATTGAAAACGTTCAGTACTTC
>TRBJ1-2|-|-|TRBV7-2
CASSIGRGYGYTF
TGTGCCAGCAGCATCGGTAGGGGCTATGGCTACACCTTC
>TRBJ2-1|once|TRBD1|TRBV19
CASSIVGRGSNNEQFF
TGTGCCAGTAGTATAGTAGGCAGGGGGTCTAACAATGAGCAGTTCTTC
>TRBJ1-4|-|-|TRBV2
CASSEEQGTNEKLFF
TGTGCCAGCAGTGAAGAGCAGGGAACTAATGAAAAACTGTTTTTT
>TRBJ2-2|many|TRBD2|TRBV12-3/TRBV12-4
CASSASGGGNTGELFF
TGTGCCAGCAGTGCTAGCGGGGGGGGAAACACCGGGGAGCTGTTTTTT
>TRBJ2-3|-|TRBD2|TRBV4-3
CASSPGVLAGVDPTDTQYF
TGCGCCAGCAGCCCCGGGGTACTAGCGGGAGTGGACCCCACAGATACGCAGTATTTT
>TRBJ2-1|once|-|TRBV29-1
CSVVRGGGGGSSYNEQFF
TGCAGCGTTGTTAGAGGAGGGGGGGGGGGAAGCTCCTACAATGAGCAGTTCTTC
>TRBJ2-5|few|TRBD2|TRBV29-1
CSVGLAGPETQYF
TGCAGCGTTGGACTAGCGGGACCAGAGACCCAGTACTTC
>TRBJ2-6|once|-|TRBV2
CASRETSGANVLTF
TGTGCCAGCAGGGAAACCTCTGGGGCCAACGTCCTGACTTTC
>TRBJ2-7|medium-sized|-|TRBV11-2
CASSSSHGERGYEQYF
TGTGCCAGCAGCTCATCTCACGGGGAGAGAGGGTACGAGCAGTACTTC
>TRBJ1-2|-|-|TRBV10-2
CASSGTTDRNYGYTF
TGCGCCAGCAGTGGAACCACCGACCGTAACTATGGCTACACCTTC
>TRBJ2-3|many|-|TRBV20-1
CSAADPGGTDTQYF
TGCAGTGCTGCGGACCCCGGTGGCACAGATACGCAGTATTTT
>TRBJ2-3|many|-|TRBV19
CASSIQGGKDTQYF
TGTGCCAGTAGTATACAGGGAGGAAAAGATACGCAGTATTTT
>TRBJ1-4|many|-|TRBV20-1
CSARIPTNEKLFF
TGCAGTGCTAGGATTCCAACTAATGAAAAACTGTTTTTT
>TRBJ2-2|many|-|TRBV5-1
CASSFFNTGELFF
TGCGCCAGCAGCTTTTTTAACACCGGGGAGCTGTTTTTT
>TRBJ2-3|few|-|TRBV11-1
CASSFGGTTDTQYF
TGTGCCAGCAGCTTTGGCGGAACTACAGATACGCAGTATTTT
>TRBJ2-1|once|TRBD2|TRBV6-1
CASRGLAALSKGQFF
TGTGCCAGCAGGGGACTAGCGGCGTTGTCTAAGGGGCAGTTCTTC
>TRBJ1-3|-|-|TRBV5-1
CASSTTGTMSSGNTIYF
TGCGCCAGCAGCACAACCGGGACAATGAGCTCTGGAAACACCATATATTTT
>TRBJ2-5|-|TRBD2|TRBV24-1
CATSGREGRETQYF
TGTGCCACCAGTGGACGGGAGGGCCGGGAGACCCAGTACTTC
>TRBJ1-1|-|TRBD1|TRBV2
CASSRGENTGAFF
TGTGCCAGCAGCAGGGGGGAGAACACTGGAGCTTTCTTT
>TRBJ2-1|many|-|TRBV7-9
CASSLGRGKDEQFF
TGTGCCAGCAGCCTCGGACGGGGAAAGGATGAGCAGTTCTTC
>TRBJ2-5|-|TRBD1|TRBV6-6
CASTRQGSYQETQYF
TGTGCCAGCACCCGACAGGGTTCGTACCAAGAGACCCAGTACTTC
>TRBJ2-3|-|TRBD2|TRBV25-1
CASSVAGVDPTDTQYF
TGTGCCAGCAGTGTAGCGGGAGTGGACCCCACAGATACGCAGTATTTT
>TRBJ2-6|many|-|TRBV20-1
CSARRGSDSGANVLTF
TGCAGTGCGCGAAGGGGCAGCGATTCGGGGGCCAACGTCCTGACTTTC
>TRBJ2-2|-|TRBD1|TRBV27
CASSFWQGAPAGELFF
TGTGCCAGCAGTTTTTGGCAGGGGGCGCCAGCCGGGGAGCTGTTTTTT
>TRBJ1-5|many|-|TRBV9
CASSVGPDEGPQHF
TGTGCCAGCAGCGTAGGACCTGACGAGGGGCCCCAGCATTTT
>TRBJ2-3|-|-|TRBV9
CASSVDLARGSTATQYF
TGTGCCAGCAGCGTAGATCTTGCCAGGGGTAGCACAGCTACGCAGTATTTT
>TRBJ2-2|-|-|TRBV7-6
CASSLWRNTGELFF
TGTGCCAGCAGCTTATGGCGGAACACCGGGGAGCTGTTTTTT
>TRBJ2-3|-|-|TRBV4-3
CASSQGSEDTQYF
TGCGCCAGCAGCCAAGGGAGTGAAGATACGCAGTATTTT